This paragraph covers one T cell receptor (beta chain) sequence. Its matching antigen is unknown. The record originates from a study of CD8+CD57+ T cells in acquired aplastic anemia. Study summary: Yields of DNA that came from sorted CD4+ and CD8+ cells averaged approximately 3.2 ug. Whole-study results and caveats: Patients and controls shared some 30 CD8+ CDR3 sequences.

Selection for sequencing was limited to patients who had shown CD8+CD57+ cell expansion by flow cytometry. A severe acquired aplastic anemia diagnosis applied to all patients. No therapy had been given to the patients at the time of blood sampling. Trimming removed 2 bases from V and 3 bases from J; junction bases left unmatched: 6. CDR3 length equals 15 residues. The germline V gene encodes CDR1 SGHAT and CDR2 FQNNGV. Profiling of TCR beta VDJ combinations and CDR3 sequences used genomic DNA as template. From the reads, TCRdb called clonotypes with MiXCR, one entry per CDR3 protein. Of fewer than 300,000 distinct CDR3 sequences listed, approximately 86% are singletons.

The chain links TRBV11-2 to TRBJ1-2; 7 positions agree with TRBD1. The TCR originated in a human donor with aplastic anemia. Sequenced: sorted CD4+, CD8+, or CD8+CD57+ T cells (not recorded which) from PBMCs. CDR3 sequence reads: CASSLIDRADYGYTF. CDR3 nucleotide sequence: TGTGCCAGCAGCTTAATCGACAGGGCCGACTATGGCTACACCTTC.